Below are 20 T cell receptor beta chains sequenced from a single sample in a study of preoperative IRX-2 immunotherapy in early breast cancer. Sequenced by immunoSEQ multiplex PCR; TCRdb stores in-frame clones only, minus some. The table lists approximately 11,000 clones, approximately 79% of them singletons, with 5.6% in the top ten. Treatment of the sample: preoperative locoregional IRX-2 cytokine immunotherapy. The starting material was lymph node tissue, obtained before IRX-2 immunotherapy. The receptor source for this set is a human donor with breast cancer.

CDR3 protein: CASSMGTGMGNTEAFF. The CDR3 bases are TGTGCCAGTAGTATGGGGACGGGAATGGGGAACACTGAAGCTTTCTTT. The chain couples TRBV19 to TRBJ1-1; maybe TRBD1 (5 bases). Trimming cost V 3 bases and J 1 base, with 15 bases left between them. Germline CDR1 reads LNHDA; CDR2 reads SQIVND (reference sequence). CDR3 length: 16 residues.

This sequence joins TRBV22-1 and TRBJ1-2; the table's D call of TRBD1 was not tested on the DNA. TRBV22-1 is an annotated pseudogene. This CDR3 has 14 amino acids. CDR3 loop: CASSYRQETAGYTF. The CDR3 DNA is TGTGCCAGCAGTTATCGCCAGGAAACGGCGGGCTACACCTTC.

This sequence joins TRBV7-5 and TRBJ2-1; TRBD2 is taken as the D call from the table, unchecked against the DNA. TRBV7-5 is classified as a pseudogene. The CDR3 has 16 amino acids. The CDR3 is CASSSDRTSGYNEQFF. The CDR3 DNA sequence: TGTGCCAGCAGCTCGGACCGGACTAGCGGTTACAATGAGCAGTTCTTC.

The J gene is TRBJ1-2, the V gene TRBV18; D unresolved. The germline V and J ends were trimmed by 0 bases and 2 bases, with 13 bases remaining between them. Germline-derived CDR1 and CDR2 are KGHSH and LQKENI. CDR3 length equals 16 residues. CDR3 sequence reads: CASSPPGKKRNYGYTF. CDR3 DNA: TGTGCCAGCTCACCACCGGGCAAGAAGAGGAACTATGGCTACACCTTC.

This chain uses TRBV19 with TRBJ2-4; 10 nucleotides match TRBD2. Germline V gives CDR1 LNHDA, CDR2 SQIVND (reference sequence). The CDR3 length is 19 residues. J gave up 5 bases and V 5 bases, and 18 bases lay outside the gene matches. For the CDR3, the DNA is TGTGCCAGTAGTTTAACCTCAGGGCTAGCGGGAGTAAGGGAAAACATTCAGTACTTC. Its translation is CASSLTSGLAGVRENIQYF.

The chain carries TRBV1 and TRBJ1-1; the table names TRBD1, a call not compared with the DNA. TRBV1 is a pseudogene. The CDR3 is 14 amino acids. CDR3 in amino acids: CASRQGTDNTEAFF. The DNA of the CDR3 is TGCGCCAGCAGACAGGGCACGGATAACACTGAAGCTTTCTTT.

The chain has TRBV18 and TRBJ2-5; D is possibly TRBD1 (5 bases). CDR1 and CDR2 (germline): KGHSH, LQKENI. V shed 2 bases and J shed 5 bases, with 15 bases lying between them. This CDR3 comprises 15 residues. The CDR3 nucleotides read TGTGCCAGCTCACCAAGAGCAGGGTACGGGGAGACCCAGTACTTC. Translated, it gives CASSPRAGYGETQYF.

The rearrangement joins TRBV12-5 to TRBJ2-7; 11 bases are shared with TRBD2. The J segment lost 1 base and the V segment lost 7 bases, leaving 6 bases of the junction unmatched. This CDR3 is 15 amino acids long. The germline V gene encodes CDR1 LGHNT and CDR2 FRNRAP. CDR3 coding DNA: TGTGCTAGTGCCCGCGGGACTAGCGGATCCTACGAGCAGTACTTC. This gives the protein CASARGTSGSYEQYF. Variable domain in full (rest from reference TRBV12-5 and TRBJ2-7): DARVTQTPRHKVTEMGQEVTMRCQPILGHNTVFWYRQTMMQGLELLAYFRNRAPLDDSGMPKDRFSAEMPDATLATLKIQPSEPRDSAVYFCASARGTSGSYEQYFGPGTRLTVT.

The gene calls are TRBV5-1 and TRBJ1-2; the match to TRBD1 covers 8 bases. CDR1 and CDR2 (germline): SGHRS, YFSETQ. The CDR3 is made up of 15 amino acids. The ends lost 4 bases at V and 7 bases at J; junction bases unmatched: 12. The CDR3 is CASSPDGQGLSGYTF. In DNA form, the CDR3 reads TGCGCCAGCAGCCCAGATGGACAGGGCCTTTCTGGCTACACCTTC.

CDR3 loop: CASISDRVRDEQYF. The CDR3 DNA is TGTGCCAGCATCTCCGACCGGGTTAGGGACGAGCAGTACTTC. The chain recombines TRBV11-3 with TRBJ2-7, with D unclear. The CDR3 consists of 14 residues. V gave up 7 bases and J gave up 5 bases, with 18 bases separating them. Germline lookup yields CDR1 SGHNT and CDR2 YENEEA.

The V call is TRBV19, the J call TRBJ1-5; 10 bases map to TRBD1. The CDR3 loop spans 15 amino acids. J was trimmed by 6 bases and V by 5 bases; bases with no gene match: 7. From germline, CDR1 is LNHDA and CDR2 SQIVND (reference sequence). CDR3 nucleotide sequence: TGTGCCAGTAGTTCCCGACAGGGGGCTTTTCAGCCCCAGCATTTT. The encoded protein is CASSSRQGAFQPQHF.

J is TRBJ2-5 and V is TRBV5-1; D gene ambiguous. The length of the CDR3 is 15 residues. V was clipped by 1 base and J by 0 bases, with 10 bases between them. Germline-derived CDR1 and CDR2 are SGHRS and YFSETQ. The CDR3 nucleotides read TGCGCCAGCAGCTTGTTTAGGCCAGACCAAGAGACCCAGTACTTC. Protein product: CASSLFRPDQETQYF.

The chain employs TRBV28 and TRBJ1-2; D possibly corresponds to TRBD1 (6 bases). V lost 6 bases and J lost 3, with 14 bases in between. This CDR3 spans 14 amino acids. In germline, CDR1 is MDHEN, CDR2 SYDVKM. The CDR3 spells CASRSLGAYYGYTF. DNA for the CDR3: TGTGCCAGCAGGTCGCTGGGGGCCTACTATGGCTACACCTTC.

The genes are TRBV7-1 and TRBJ2-7; 8 positions agree with TRBD1. TRBV7-1 is annotated as an ORF whose role is uncertain. The CDR3 runs 18 residues. Losses at the gene ends were 4 bases for V and 0 bases for J; bases not matched to a gene: 14. The CDR3: CASSWDRFSGTNSYEQYF. CDR3 coding DNA: TGTGCCAGCAGCTGGGACAGGTTTTCGGGGACAAACTCCTACGAGCAGTACTTC.

This clone appeared a single time. The chain joins TRBV28 to TRBJ2-7; the D gene could be TRBD1 or TRBD2 (6 bases each). Germline CDR1 MDHEN, CDR2 SYDVKM. The CDR3 is made up of 14 amino acids. The V end lost 4 bases, the J end lost 4 bases, and 14 bases lay between the germline ends. The CDR3 DNA is TGTGCCAGCAGTTCGGGGGCGAGGTCTTACGAGCAGTACTTC. This sequence encodes CASSSGARSYEQYF.

V usage is TRBV28 and J usage is TRBJ1-1; TRBD1 agrees at 7 bases. CDR3 size: 14 residues. Germline-derived CDR1 and CDR2 are MDHEN and SYDVKM. After removal of 5 bases from V and 2 bases from J, the junction contained 5 bases not matched to a gene. The CDR3 bases are TGTGCCAGCAGTGAAACAGGGGTAAACACTGAAGCTTTCTTT. The encoded protein is CASSETGVNTEAFF.

The V call is TRBV7-6, the J call TRBJ2-1; tentatively, D is TRBD2 (6 bases). The CDR3 totals 16 residues. Germline V gene sequence: CDR1 SGHVS, CDR2 FNYEAQ. The V end was cut by 7 bases, the J end by 7 bases, with 23 bases between. CDR3 region: CASTTSLGGLRNEQFF. The CDR3 coding sequence is TGTGCCAGCACCACTAGCCTGGGCGGGCTTAGGAATGAGCAGTTCTTC.

This chain uses TRBV28 with TRBJ2-7, with 9 bases that match TRBD2. Germline values: CDR1 MDHEN, CDR2 SYDVKM. V shed 7 bases and J 1 base; nucleotides not matched to a gene: 2. The CDR3 has 13 residues. CDR3 loop: CASIAGASYEQYF. The CDR3 DNA is TGTGCCAGCATAGCGGGGGCGTCCTACGAGCAGTACTTC.

This chain uses TRBV11-3 with TRBJ1-2; 7 nucleotides match TRBD1. The CDR3 has 14 residues. Germline V CDR1 and CDR2: SGHNT, YENEEA. The junction had 6 bases not matched to a gene; V was cut back by 3 bases and J by 5 bases. CDR3 residues: CASSLEGTVYGYTF. In DNA form, the CDR3 reads TGTGCCAGCAGCTTGGAAGGGACAGTGTATGGCTACACCTTC.

The chain joins TRBV18 to TRBJ2-7, with 10 bases aligning to TRBD2. Trimming removed 3 bases from V and 5 bases from J; junction bases left unmatched: 1. The CDR3 loop spans 13 amino acids. Germline lookup yields CDR1 KGHSH and CDR2 LQKENI. The CDR3 coding sequence is TGTGCCAGCTCACCCGGGACTAGCGACGAGCAGTACTTC. It specifies CASSPGTSDEQYF.